This T cell receptor beta chain was observed in a study of shared clonotypes between healthy human individuals. From germline, CDR1 is SNHLY and CDR2 FYNNEI. This CDR3 has 16 residues. The V gene end was trimmed by 1 base and the J gene end by 8 bases; junction bases not matched to a gene: 3. Assay used: immunoSEQ multiplex PCR; TCRdb lists only in-frame clones, some missing. The data show approximately 2.5 million clones, 93% seen once. This sequence originates from a young man in good health. Some clones in this sample may be carry-over from other donors' samples. This chain connects TRBV2 to TRBJ2-1; TRBD2 aligns across 15 bases. The sequenced sample was naive CD4+ T cells from PBMCs. Subset indicated: CD45RA+ positively selected. The CDR3 is CASSEGWTSGGDEQFF. The CDR3 DNA follows: TGTGCCAGCAGTGAAGGGTGGACTAGCGGGGGGGATGAGCAGTTCTTC.